The T cell receptor (beta chain) described here comes from a study of shared clonotypes between healthy human individuals. Findings and caveats of the study: Across a handful of donors, naive CD4 shared approximately 4.5%, naive CD8 about 3.2%, memory CD4 less than 2.5%, memory CD8 about 0.4%.

Unmatched junction bases numbered 10, after V lost 5 bases and J lost 3 bases. The germline CDR1 and CDR2 sequences are LNHDA and SQIVND (reference sequence). This CDR3 spans 16 amino acids. Original analysis: Junction-only sequences produced by ImmunoSEQ had no quality scores, so filtering differed. TCRdb's table, derived via immunoSEQ multiplex PCR, lists solely in-frame clones and lacks some. The DNA was the basis for D and trimming; V, J and clone size are from that table. The repertoire holds some 1 million clones, with more than 60% as singletons. Notes on this clone: Its antigen remains unknown.

This clonotype was obtained from a man younger than 30 in good health. The chain carries TRBV19 and TRBJ2-3; 8 nucleotides align to TRBD1. Sequenced material: memory CD4+ T cells sorted from blood. Subset indicated: CD45RA-negative fraction. The CDR3 nucleotides are TGTGCCAGTAGTCGCAGGGGGCCCCCATCGACAGATACGCAGTATTTT. Protein product: CASSRRGPPSTDTQYF.